The 15 T cell receptor beta chains given below trace back to one sample, sequenced in a study of cytomegalovirus exposure and HLA in healthy donors. Amplification used 60 Vbeta primers and 13 Jbeta primers. Profiled with immunoSEQ multiplex PCR; TCRdb holds only in-frame clones, not every one. Altogether approximately 190,000 clones are present, roughly 81% being singletons, with the ten largest covering approximately 2%. Sequencing used PBMCs. These receptors originate from a woman aged 25 to 39 in good health and CMV-seropositive.

V and J are TRBV27 and TRBJ1-3; 9 nucleotides agree with TRBD1. V dropped 0 bases and J dropped 1; count of bases not matched to a gene: 10. CDR3 length: 19 amino acids. CDR1 MNHEY and CDR2 SMNVEV come from the germline V gene (reference sequence). CDR3 in amino acids: CASSLSPGLGTGSGNTIYF. The CDR3 nucleotides read TGTGCCAGCAGTTTATCGCCCGGGTTGGGGACAGGGTCTGGAAACACCATATATTTT.

The rearrangement joins TRBV7-8 to TRBJ1-1, with a tentative D call TRBD1 (5 bases). In germline, CDR1 is SGHVS, CDR2 FQNEAQ. V was shortened by 3 bases and J by 0 bases, with 14 bases between the two germline ends. This CDR3 is 16 amino acids long. CDR3 in amino acids: CASSLGTGKMNTEAFF. CDR3 DNA sequence: TGTGCCAGCAGCTTGGGTACAGGAAAGATGAACACTGAAGCTTTCTTT.

The chain employs TRBV20-1 and TRBJ1-2; D is unclear. Per germline, CDR1 DFQATT and CDR2 SNEGSKA (reference sequence). The CDR3 is made up of 11 amino acids. V was pared by 5 bases and J by 6 bases, with 10 bases between. This CDR3 reads CSAQTINGYTF. The CDR3, as DNA: TGCAGTGCTCAAACTATTAATGGCTACACCTTC.

This chain connects TRBV19 to TRBJ2-3; TRBD2 agrees at 7 bases. Trimming cost V 5 bases and J 5 bases; bases outside gene matches: 10. The CDR3 runs to 15 residues. Germline V gives CDR1 LNHDA, CDR2 SQIVND (reference sequence). The CDR3 DNA follows: TGTGCCAGTAGTGGGCGGGGGTCCCTCGGAGATACGCAGTATTTT. Translating gives CASSGRGSLGDTQYF.

V gene TRBV6-4 combines with J gene TRBJ2-1, with 9 bases fitting TRBD2. Germline values: CDR1 MRHNA, CDR2 SNTAGT. With V trimmed by 2 bases and J by 9 bases, 8 bases remained unmatched. There are 15 residues in the CDR3. The CDR3 DNA reads TGTGCCAGCAGTGACCAAGCGGGGGGCCAGGGTGAGCAGTTCTTC. Translated, it gives CASSDQAGGQGEQFF.

A remark on this clone: The same CDR3 also results from other DNA sequences found in this sample. The chain is built from TRBV7-2 and TRBJ2-7; the D is unclear. Trimming left V 1 base short and J 2 bases short, with 12 bases between. CDR3 length: 15 amino acids. Germline CDR1 is SGHTA and CDR2 is FQGNSA. In DNA, the CDR3 is TGTGCCAGCAGCTTAGGCGGTGGCCCACCCTACGAGCAGTACTTC. Its translation: CASSLGGGPPYEQYF.

V is TRBV4-1 and J is TRBJ2-1, with TRBD2 matching 8 bases. CDR1 and CDR2 from the germline V gene are MGHRA and YSYEKL. After removal of 6 bases from V and 4 bases from J, the junction contained 11 bases not matched to a gene. The CDR3 consists of 16 residues. CDR3 sequence (DNA): TGCGCCAGCAGAGGGGTTGCGGGGGGTAAGTACAATGAGCAGTTCTTC. Its translation is CASRGVAGGKYNEQFF.

The rearrangement links TRBV9 to TRBJ2-3; D is perhaps TRBD2 (5 bases). Germline V gives CDR1 SGDLS, CDR2 YYNGEE. The CDR3 consists of 16 residues. Between the trimmed V and J ends, which lost 4 bases and 1 base, there was a span of 16 bases. The CDR3 nucleotides are TGTGCCAGCAGCATTAGGGCGGGTCCGGGCACAGATACGCAGTATTTT. Amino acid sequence: CASSIRAGPGTDTQYF.

This clone has just one count. The chain is built from TRBV27 and TRBJ2-7; 8 nucleotides agree with TRBD2. The V gene end was trimmed by 6 bases and the J gene end by 4 bases; junction bases not matched to a gene: 8. CDR3 length: 14 amino acids. CDR1 MNHEY and CDR2 SMNVEV come from the germline V gene (reference sequence). The CDR3 region is CASRSSGSVYEQYF. CDR3 coding DNA: TGTGCCAGCAGAAGCAGCGGGAGTGTTTACGAGCAGTACTTC.

This clone has a single count. The chain combines TRBV27 with TRBJ2-6; 8 bases are a match to TRBD1. The CDR3 length is 16 residues. Germline V gene sequence: CDR1 MNHEY, CDR2 SMNVEV (reference sequence). V trimming: 2 bases; J trimming: 2 bases; junction bases outside the gene matches: 2. The CDR3 sequence is CASSLNRGTGANVLTF. The CDR3 nucleotides read TGTGCCAGCAGTTTAAACAGGGGGACTGGGGCCAACGTCCTGACTTTC.

The chain uses TRBV2 and TRBJ2-1; D gene unclear. The V gene's germline CDR1 is SNHLY and CDR2 FYNNEI. The germline V and J ends were trimmed by 6 bases and 9 bases, with 12 bases remaining between them. The CDR3 has 12 residues. In nucleotides, the CDR3 is TGTGCCAGCAGAGCTGATACTTTTGAGCAGTTCTTC. Its translation is CASRADTFEQFF.

This rearrangement joins TRBV5-1 to TRBJ1-5; maybe TRBD1 (6 bases). This CDR3 is 13 amino acids long. Germline V CDR1 and CDR2: SGHRS, YFSETQ. Trimming removed 2 bases from V and 5 bases from J, with 8 bases in between. The chain's CDR3 is CASSLGGDQPQHF. The CDR3 DNA is TGCGCCAGCAGCTTAGGGGGTGATCAGCCCCAGCATTTT.

The chain has TRBV6-1 and TRBJ1-2, with D possibly matching TRBD1 (6 bases). This CDR3 region has 13 residues. Trimming took off 3 bases at V and 7 bases at J, with 12 bases between the two ends. CDR1 MNHNS and CDR2 SASEGT come from the germline V gene. CDR3 region: CASSENRAGGYTF. In nucleotides, the CDR3 is TGTGCCAGCAGTGAGAACAGGGCGGGTGGCTACACCTTC.

The chain combines TRBV20-1 with TRBJ1-1, with a tentative D call TRBD1 (5 bases). CDR3 length: 11 residues. CDR1 is DFQATT, CDR2 SNEGSKA, per germline (reference sequence). V was cut by 5 bases and J by 6 bases, with 10 bases left in between. CDR3: CSAPWGPEAFF. The CDR3 DNA sequence: TGCAGTGCTCCGTGGGGCCCTGAAGCTTTCTTT.

The chain couples TRBV4-2 to TRBJ1-6; no firm D call. Germline V CDR1 and CDR2: LGHNA, YNFKEQ. The CDR3 extends over 14 amino acids. Trimming removed 4 bases at V and 8 bases at J, with 12 bases between. The CDR3 here is CASSPQPGDSPLHF. For the CDR3, the DNA is TGTGCCAGCAGCCCCCAGCCCGGGGATTCACCCCTCCACTTT.